This T cell receptor (beta chain) was identified in a study of response to subunit inactivated influenza vaccine. Overall study results and limits: Each seasonal influenza vaccination, the authors suggested, recruits few new T cells.

This clonotype was detected ten times or more. Its antigen remains unidentified. TCRdb called the RT-PCR reads again in MiXCR, with one record for every CDR3 protein. The profile shows under 950,000 distinct CDR3 sequences, 21% of them singletons. This CDR3 contains 13 residues. Germline loops: CDR1 SQVTM, CDR2 ANQGSEA. Unmatched junction bases numbered 5, after V lost 4 bases and J lost 4 bases. This sample comprised PBMCs from blood, obtained about 5 days after vaccination. The rearrangement links TRBV29-1 to TRBJ2-3; 7 positions match TRBD2. This clonotype originated in a man aged 45-65 years who received an inactivated influenza vaccine. The CDR3 loop is CSVVAGEADTQYF. CDR3 coding DNA: TGCAGCGTTGTGGCGGGGGAGGCAGATACGCAGTATTTT.